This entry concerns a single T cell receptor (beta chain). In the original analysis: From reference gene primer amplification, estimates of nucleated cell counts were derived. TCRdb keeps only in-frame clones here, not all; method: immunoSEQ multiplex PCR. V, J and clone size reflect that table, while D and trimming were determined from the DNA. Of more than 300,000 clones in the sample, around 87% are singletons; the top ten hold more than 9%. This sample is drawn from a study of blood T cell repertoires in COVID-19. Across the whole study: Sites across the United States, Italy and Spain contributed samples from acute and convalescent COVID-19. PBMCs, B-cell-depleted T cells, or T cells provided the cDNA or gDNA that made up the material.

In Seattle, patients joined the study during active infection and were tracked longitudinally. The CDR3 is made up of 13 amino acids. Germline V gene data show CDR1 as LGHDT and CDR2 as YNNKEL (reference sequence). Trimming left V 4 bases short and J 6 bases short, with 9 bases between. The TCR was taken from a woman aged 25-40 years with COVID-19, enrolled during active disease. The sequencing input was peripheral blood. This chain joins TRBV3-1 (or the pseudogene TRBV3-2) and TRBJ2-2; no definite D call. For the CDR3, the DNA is TGTGCCAGCAGCCCGTCCGGTGCCGGGGAGCTGTTTTTT. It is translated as CASSPSGAGELFF.